This TCR beta chain stems from a study of T cell responses to AZD1222 COVID-19 vaccine. Study summary: Second-dose groups at about 4 or about 12 weeks were pooled.

Study conclusions and caveats: Spike-specific TCRs gained breadth and depth after people received two AZD1222 doses. The CD4 TCRs associated with vaccination extended across spike and predominated at 160-218 and 743-854.

For this clone: Antigen unknown.

The method was immunoSEQ multiplex PCR; TCRdb's version includes in-frame clones alone and lacks a portion of them. The data contain about 72,000 clones, 80% to 90% of them seen just once; the ten biggest clones take up under 30%. The V gene lost 5 bases and the J gene lost 7 bases, with 14 bases spanning the gap. The CDR3 spans 13 residues. The chain uses TRBV12-3 or TRBV12-4 and TRBJ1-1, with D possibly matching TRBD1 (5 bases). The sequencing used peripheral blood, collected on day 0 of AZD1222 vaccination. This sequence was found in an adult in good health. CDR3 coding DNA: TGTGCCAGCAGTCTCGGGACGGATCGTGAAGCTTTCTTT. It codes for CASSLGTDREAFF.